This T cell receptor beta chain was obtained from a study of cytotoxic CD8 clonotypes in ibrutinib-treated CLL. Background on the study: With a range of 6 to 36, the median treatment time before response samples were taken was approximately twelve months. Study-level findings and limits: Baseline clonality, higher than in age-matched healthy donors, tracked circulating CD8+ T-cell counts.

Using immunoSEQ multiplex PCR, the repertoire was profiled, and TCRdb retains in-frame clones only, with some absent. The table records about 200,000 clones, about two thirds of them present only once. Trimming left V 3 bases short and J 11 bases short, with 19 bases between. The CDR3 covers 13 residues. The V gene's germline CDR1 is SQVTM and CDR2 ANQGSEA. About this clone: Its matching antigen is unknown.

Genomic DNA for TCR beta libraries, about 1.8 micrograms, came from cryopreserved PBMCs. The sequenced sample was PBMCs, obtained after 24 months of ibrutinib treatment. The chain employs TRBV29-1 and TRBJ1-1, with D unresolved. This sequence originates from a human donor with chronic lymphocytic leukemia. The CDR3 DNA follows: TGCAGCGTTGATCAGTTTAGGATTCAGGAGGCTTTCTTT. Amino acids: CSVDQFRIQEAFF.